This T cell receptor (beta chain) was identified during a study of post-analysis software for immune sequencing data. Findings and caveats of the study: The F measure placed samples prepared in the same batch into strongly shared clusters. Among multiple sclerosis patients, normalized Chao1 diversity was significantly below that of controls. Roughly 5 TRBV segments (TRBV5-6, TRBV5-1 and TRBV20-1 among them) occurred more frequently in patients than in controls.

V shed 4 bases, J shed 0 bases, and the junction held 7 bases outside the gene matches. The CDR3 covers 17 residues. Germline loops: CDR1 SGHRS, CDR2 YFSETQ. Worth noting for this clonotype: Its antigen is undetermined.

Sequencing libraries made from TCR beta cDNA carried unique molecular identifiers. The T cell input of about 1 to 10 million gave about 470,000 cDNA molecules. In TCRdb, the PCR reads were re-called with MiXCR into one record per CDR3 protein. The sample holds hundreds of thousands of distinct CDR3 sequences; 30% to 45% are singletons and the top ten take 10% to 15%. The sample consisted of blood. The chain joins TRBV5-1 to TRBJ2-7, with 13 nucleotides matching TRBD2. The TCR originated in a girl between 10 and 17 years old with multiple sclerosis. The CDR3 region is CASSRGTSGDGSYEQYF. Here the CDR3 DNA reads TGCGCCAGCAGCCGAGGGACTAGCGGGGATGGCTCCTACGAGCAGTACTTC.